This TCR beta chain was observed in a study of human T cells and chemical hapten exposure. Germline values: CDR1 ENHRY, CDR2 SYGVKD. The CDR3 runs to 14 residues. Trimming took 6 bases from V and 5 from J; bases not matched to a gene: 8. The study, taken as a whole, reports: Expanded TCRs showed more large CDR3 clusters than pre-sensitization or healthy control sets.

As to this clonotype: Its antigen remains unknown.

TCRdb reprocessed the RACE reads via MiXCR and lists one record per CDR3 protein. The profile covers some 81,000 distinct CDR3 sequences, with roughly 7.1% appearing a single time and under 2% taken by the ten largest. Sample time point: patch test 1, 2 weeks after DPC sensitization. This sample's treatment: therapeutic diphenylcyclopropenone sensitization with weekly scalp DPC. This chain joins TRBV10-3 and TRBJ2-7, with TRBD2 matching 9 bases. The sequence came from a woman in her 30s with alopecia areata. Some clones in this sample may be carry-over from other donors' samples. Sequenced here: whole blood, sampled in connection with sensitization to the hapten diphenylcyclopropenone (DPC). CDR3 in amino acids: CAIRPAGGHHEQYF. CDR3 DNA: TGTGCCATCAGACCAGCGGGGGGCCACCACGAGCAGTACTTC.